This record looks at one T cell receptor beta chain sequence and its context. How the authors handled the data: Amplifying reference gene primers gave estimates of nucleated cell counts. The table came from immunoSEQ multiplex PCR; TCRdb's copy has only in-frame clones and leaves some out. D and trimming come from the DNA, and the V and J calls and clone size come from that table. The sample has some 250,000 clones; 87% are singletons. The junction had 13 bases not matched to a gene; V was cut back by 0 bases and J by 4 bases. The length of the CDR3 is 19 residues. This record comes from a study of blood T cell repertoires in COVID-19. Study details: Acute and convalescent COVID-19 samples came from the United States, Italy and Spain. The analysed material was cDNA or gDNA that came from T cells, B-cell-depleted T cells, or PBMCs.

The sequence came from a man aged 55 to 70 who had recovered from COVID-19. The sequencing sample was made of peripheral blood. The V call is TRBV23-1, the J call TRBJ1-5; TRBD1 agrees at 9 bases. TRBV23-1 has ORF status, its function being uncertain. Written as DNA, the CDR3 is TGCGCCAGCAGTCAATCGAAGAGGGACAGGGTTTCGAGAAATCAGCCCCAGCATTTT. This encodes CASSQSKRDRVSRNQPQHF.